The source of this T cell receptor (beta chain) is a study of blood T cell repertoires in COVID-19. TCRdb's copy holds only in-frame clones and misses some; the assay was immunoSEQ multiplex PCR. The data contain roughly 200,000 clones, roughly 87% of them seen just once; the ten biggest clones take up approximately 7.8%. CDR1 and CDR2 from the germline V gene are WNHNN and SYGVQD (reference sequence). Trimming pared 8 bases from V and 4 bases from J, leaving 17 bases between. The CDR3 runs to 14 residues. The V call is TRBV10-1, the J call TRBJ1-1; D might be TRBD1 (6 bases). The sequenced material came from peripheral blood. The receptor comes from a woman aged 60 to 75 with COVID-19, enrolled during active disease. The CDR3 bases are TGCGCCAGCTCCCGAGGAGGGGGGGGCACTGAAGCTTTCTTT. It yields the protein CASSRGGGGTEAFF.